This TCR beta chain emerged from a study of blood T cells in healthy people across ages. General study points: Donors of long life had a larger count of naive CD4+ cells and greater diversity than aged donors.

Per the germline V gene, CDR1 is SGHRS and CDR2 is YFSETQ. This CDR3 is built from 15 residues. Trimming took off 4 bases at V and 2 bases at J, with 14 bases between the two ends. Each donor's blood draw was roughly 10 milliliters of peripheral blood. Isolation per sample recovered at least 6 million PBMCs. Next came a second PCR, run for about 7 to 12 cycles, which used a sample-barcoded 5' primer along with a J-beta primer mix. A tag from a template-switch adaptor with 12 random nucleotides marked each cDNA molecule. TCRdb reprocessed the 5' RACE reads via MiXCR and lists one record per CDR3 protein. Of about 970,000 distinct CDR3 sequences in the sample, around 54% are singletons; the top ten hold roughly a fifth. This clonotype is a singleton in its sample. Its antigen is unknown.

What was sequenced was blood. The V gene is TRBV5-1, the J gene TRBJ2-3; D remains ambiguous. The receptor was derived from a woman aged 55-70 years in good health. The CDR3 is CASSADCPPTDTQYF. The CDR3 bases are TGCGCCAGCAGCGCTGACTGTCCGCCCACAGATACGCAGTATTTT.